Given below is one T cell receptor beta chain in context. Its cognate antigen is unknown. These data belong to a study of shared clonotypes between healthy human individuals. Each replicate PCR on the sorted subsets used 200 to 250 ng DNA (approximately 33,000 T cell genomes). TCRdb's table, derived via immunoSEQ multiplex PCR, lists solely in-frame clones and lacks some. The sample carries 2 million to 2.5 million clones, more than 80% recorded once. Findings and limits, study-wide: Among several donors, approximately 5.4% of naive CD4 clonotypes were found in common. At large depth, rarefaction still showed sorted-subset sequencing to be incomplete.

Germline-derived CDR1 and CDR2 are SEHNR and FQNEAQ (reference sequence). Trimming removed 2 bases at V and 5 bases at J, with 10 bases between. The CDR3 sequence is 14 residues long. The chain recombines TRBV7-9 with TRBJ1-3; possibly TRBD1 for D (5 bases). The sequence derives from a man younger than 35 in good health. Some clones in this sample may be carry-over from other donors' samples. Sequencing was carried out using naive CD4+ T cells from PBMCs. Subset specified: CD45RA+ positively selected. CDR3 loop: CASSLRDARNTIYF. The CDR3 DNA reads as TGTGCCAGCAGCTTACGGGACGCCCGAAACACCATATATTTT.